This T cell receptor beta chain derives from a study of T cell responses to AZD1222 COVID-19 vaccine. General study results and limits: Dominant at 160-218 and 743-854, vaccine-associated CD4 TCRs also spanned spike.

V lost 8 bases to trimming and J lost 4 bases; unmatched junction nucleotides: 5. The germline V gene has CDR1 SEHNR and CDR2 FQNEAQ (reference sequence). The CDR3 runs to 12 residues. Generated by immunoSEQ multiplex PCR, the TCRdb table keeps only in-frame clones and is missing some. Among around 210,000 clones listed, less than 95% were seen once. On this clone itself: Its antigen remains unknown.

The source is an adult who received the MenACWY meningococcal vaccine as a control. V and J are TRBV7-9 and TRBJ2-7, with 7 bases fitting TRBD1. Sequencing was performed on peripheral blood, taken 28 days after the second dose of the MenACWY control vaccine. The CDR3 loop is CASRGQQYEQYF. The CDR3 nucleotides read TGTGCCAGCCGGGGACAGCAATACGAGCAGTACTTC.